This T cell receptor beta chain stems from a study of T cell repertoires in cytomegalovirus infection. For the study at large: Recently identified HLA-C-restricted CMV epitopes were among the peptides used. CMV infection and matching HLA type were both indicated by public TCR beta signatures. Study results and caveats: Across the ex vivo response, the dominant clonotypes were HLA-C-restricted CMV-specific TCR beta clonotypes.

MiXCR, run by TCRdb on the reads, gives a single entry per CDR3 protein. The sample contains roughly 920,000 distinct CDR3 sequences, about 33% of which appear only once. This clonotype was observed many times. No antigen is known for it. The germline gives CDR1 LNHDA, CDR2 SQIVND (reference sequence). V was trimmed by 1 base and J by 1 base, leaving 5 bases between them. This CDR3 contains 13 residues. The TCR comes from a human donor in good health (CMV status not recorded). Some clones in this sample may be carry-over from other donors' samples. Sequenced here: cultured CD8+ T cells from PBMCs, sampled from culture after CMV antigen stimulation. The V gene is TRBV19, the J gene TRBJ2-7; D call uncertain. In DNA form, the CDR3 reads TGTGCCAGTAGTATAGGGGCGTCCTACGAGCAGTACTTC. Its translation: CASSIGASYEQYF. Looking up the rest from reference TRBV19 and TRBJ2-7 gives the full variable domain: DGGITQSPKYLFRKEGQNVTLSCEQNLNHDAMYWYRQDPGQGLRLIYYSQIVNDFQKGDIAEGYSVSREKKESFPLTVTSAQKNPTAFYLCASSIGASYEQYFGPGTRLTVT.